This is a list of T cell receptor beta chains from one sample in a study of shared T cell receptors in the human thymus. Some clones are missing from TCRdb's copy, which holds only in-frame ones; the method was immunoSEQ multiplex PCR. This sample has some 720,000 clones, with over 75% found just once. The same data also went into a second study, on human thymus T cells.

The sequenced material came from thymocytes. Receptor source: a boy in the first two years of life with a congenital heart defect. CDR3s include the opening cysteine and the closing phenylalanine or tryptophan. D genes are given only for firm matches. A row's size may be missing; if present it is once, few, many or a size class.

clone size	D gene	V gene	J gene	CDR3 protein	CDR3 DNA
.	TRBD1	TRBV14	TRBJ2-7	CASSQFMDRSFYEQYF	TGTGCCAGCAGCCAATTTATGGACAGGTCTTTCTACGAGCAGTACTTC
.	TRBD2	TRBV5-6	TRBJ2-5	CASSLEGYGLDSSETQYF	TGTGCCAGCAGCTTGGAGGGTTACGGACTAGATTCTTCGGAGACCCAGTACTTC
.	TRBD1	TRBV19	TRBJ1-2	CASSSAGTGDGYTF	TGTGCCAGTAGTTCCGCCGGGACAGGGGACGGCTACACCTTC
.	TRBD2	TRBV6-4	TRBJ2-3	CASSPLAETTDTQYF	TGTGCCAGCAGTCCTCTAGCGGAGACCACAGATACGCAGTATTTT
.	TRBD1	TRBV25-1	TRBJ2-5	CASSEPRTGREETQYF	TGTGCCAGCAGTGAACCTAGGACAGGGAGAGAAGAGACCCAGTACTTC
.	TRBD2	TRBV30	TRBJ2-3	CAWSVVGTSGSTDTQYF	TGTGCCTGGAGTGTAGTCGGGACTAGCGGGAGCACAGATACGCAGTATTTT
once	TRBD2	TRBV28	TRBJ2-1	CASSPRLAGSRNEQFF	TGTGCCAGCAGTCCGAGACTAGCGGGAAGTAGGAATGAGCAGTTCTTC
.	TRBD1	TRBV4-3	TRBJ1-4	CASSQDRETSTNEKLFF	TGCGCCAGCAGCCAGGACAGGGAAACATCAACTAATGAAAAACTGTTTTTT
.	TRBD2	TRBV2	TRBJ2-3	CASSEALQDFGTLAGGRDTQYF	TGTGCCAGCAGTGAAGCGCTTCAGGACTTTGGGACTCTAGCGGGAGGTCGCGATACGCAGTATTTT
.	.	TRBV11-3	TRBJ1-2	CASPLRGHGYTF	TGTGCCAGCCCGCTCAGGGGCCATGGCTACACCTTC
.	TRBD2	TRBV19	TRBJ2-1	CASNEGLAGPYNEQFF	TGTGCCAGTAACGAAGGACTAGCGGGGCCCTACAATGAGCAGTTCTTC
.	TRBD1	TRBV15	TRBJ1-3	CATSRDGGGRYPNTIYF	TGTGCCACCAGCAGAGATGGAGGGGGCAGATACCCAAACACCATATATTTT
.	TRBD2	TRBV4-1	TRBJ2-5	CASSQGSSGKTQYF	TGCGCCAGCAGCCAAGGCTCGAGCGGGAAGACCCAGTACTTC
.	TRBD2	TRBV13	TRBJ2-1	CASSPNTSGSQVYNEQFF	TGTGCCAGCAGCCCAAATACTAGCGGGAGTCAGGTCTACAATGAGCAGTTCTTC
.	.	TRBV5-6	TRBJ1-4	CASSLMGQPFNEKLFF	TGTGCCAGCAGCTTGATGGGGCAGCCCTTTAATGAAAAACTGTTTTTT
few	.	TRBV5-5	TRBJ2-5	CASRAGEHQETQYF	TGTGCCAGCAGGGCAGGGGAACACCAAGAGACCCAGTACTTC
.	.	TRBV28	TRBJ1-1	CASSLSQGKSTEAFF	TGTGCCAGCAGTTTATCCCAGGGTAAGAGCACTGAAGCTTTCTTT
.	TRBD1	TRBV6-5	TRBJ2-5	CASSYSGTGRLETQYF	TGTGCCAGCAGTTACTCGGGGACAGGCCGTTTAGAGACCCAGTACTTC
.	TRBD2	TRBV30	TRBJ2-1	CAWSNKRERHEQFF	TGTGCCTGGAGTAATAAGCGGGAGCGGCATGAGCAGTTCTTC
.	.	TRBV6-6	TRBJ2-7	CASSYGGREKAYEQYF	TGTGCCAGCAGTTACGGGGGGCGGGAGAAGGCATACGAGCAGTACTTC
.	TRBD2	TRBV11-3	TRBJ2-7	CASSLVGGGGSEQYF	TGTGCCAGCAGCTTAGTCGGTGGGGGAGGGTCCGAGCAGTACTTC
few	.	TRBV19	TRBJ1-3	CASIPARQGNTIYF	TGTGCCAGTATACCAGCCCGACAGGGAAACACCATATATTTT
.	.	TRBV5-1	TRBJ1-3	CASSLFSATGPSGNTIYF	TGCGCCAGCAGCTTGTTCTCAGCGACAGGACCCTCTGGAAACACCATATATTTT
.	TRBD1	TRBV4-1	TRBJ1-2	CASSHRTGGNYGYTF	TGCGCCAGCAGCCACCGGACAGGGGGAAACTATGGCTACACCTTC
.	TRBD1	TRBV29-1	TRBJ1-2	CSGSTGGGGGYTF	TGCAGCGGCTCGACAGGGGGCGGCGGTGGCTACACCTTC
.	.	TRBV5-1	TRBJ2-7	CASSLDRVEYEQYF	TGCGCCAGCAGCCTCGACCGGGTCGAATACGAGCAGTACTTC
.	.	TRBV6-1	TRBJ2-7	CASSEWPHAQAGHTYEQYF	TGTGCCAGCAGTGAATGGCCCCATGCCCAAGCGGGTCATACCTACGAGCAGTACTTC
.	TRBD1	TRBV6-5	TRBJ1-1	CASARDRESNEAFF	TGTGCCAGCGCACGGGACAGGGAAAGTAATGAAGCTTTCTTT
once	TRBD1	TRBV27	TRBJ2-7	CASSLKWTGVSYEQYF	TGTGCCAGCAGTCTAAAATGGACAGGGGTTTCCTACGAGCAGTACTTC
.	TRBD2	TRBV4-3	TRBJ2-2	CASSQAASGMPGELFF	TGCGCCAGCAGCCAAGCGGCTAGCGGGATGCCCGGGGAGCTGTTTTTT
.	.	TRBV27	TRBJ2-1	CASSSGGDEQFF	TGTGCCAGCAGTTCTGGCGGCGATGAGCAGTTCTTC
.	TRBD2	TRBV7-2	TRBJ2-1	CASSLGGSGSRNEQFF	TGTGCCAGCAGCTTAGGTGGGAGCGGGAGTCGGAATGAGCAGTTCTTC
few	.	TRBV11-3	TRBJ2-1	CASSPVQRSEQFF	TGTGCCAGCAGCCCCGTCCAGAGGAGCGAGCAGTTCTTC
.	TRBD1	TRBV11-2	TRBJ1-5	CASSPRPIQGAGQPQHF	TGTGCCAGCAGCCCCCGTCCGATACAGGGGGCAGGGCAGCCCCAGCATTTT
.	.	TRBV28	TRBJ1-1	CASSLGSGALTNTEAFF	TGTGCCAGCAGTTTAGGTTCAGGGGCCCTCACTAACACTGAAGCTTTCTTT
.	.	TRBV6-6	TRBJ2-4	CASTPGGGFAKNIQYF	TGTGCCAGCACCCCGGGAGGGGGCTTTGCCAAAAACATTCAGTACTTC